This T cell receptor (beta chain) was obtained from a study of control samples from healthy donors and cancer patients. Germline V gene sequence: CDR1 MNHNS, CDR2 SASEGT. Between the trimmed V and J ends, which lost 2 bases and 11 bases, there was a span of 10 bases. There are 12 residues in the CDR3. Assay: immunoSEQ multiplex PCR; the TCRdb copy retains only in-frame clones and omits some. Of about 95,000 clones detected, around four fifths appear once; the ten largest clones hold roughly a fifth. The V gene is TRBV6-1, the J gene TRBJ1-5; D is uncertain. The TCR originated in a young man in good health. The specimen was blood. CDR3 nucleotides: TGTGCCAGCAGTGAAAACCGCTTTGCCCAGCATTTT. Protein product: CASSENRFAQHF.